This T cell receptor beta chain was obtained from a study of cytomegalovirus exposure and HLA in healthy donors. Findings of the study overall: Upon later analysis, HLA-associated TCR beta chains proved more clonally expanded than other, equally common chains. The number of N-insertions in an Asian-associated ancestry cluster was reportedly below the approximately 690-donor mean in a later analysis. Accounts indicate the classifier identified cytomegalovirus status with strong specificity and sensitivity. Accurate prediction of HLA-A and HLA-B alleles (for most subjects) was reportedly achieved from TCR beta sequences.

Of note for this clone: Its antigen is not known.

The study ran its PCR with 60 Vbeta and 13 Jbeta primers. The data were produced by immunoSEQ multiplex PCR, yet TCRdb's version contains in-frame clones alone and is incomplete. The sample contains approximately 140,000 clones, about 76% of which appear only once. Sequenced material: PBMCs. This TCR was recovered from a human donor in good health.

The CDR3 protein is CASSPPRQGRDEQYF. CDR3 sequence (DNA): TGTGCCAGCAGCCCGCCCAGACAGGGGAGGGACGAGCAGTACTTC. The rearrangement links TRBV7-9 to TRBJ2-7; TRBD1 might be the D (8 bases). In germline, CDR1 is SEHNR, CDR2 FQNEAQ (reference sequence). Between the trimmed V and J ends, which lost 5 bases and 5 bases, there was a span of 19 bases. The CDR3 sequence is 15 residues long.